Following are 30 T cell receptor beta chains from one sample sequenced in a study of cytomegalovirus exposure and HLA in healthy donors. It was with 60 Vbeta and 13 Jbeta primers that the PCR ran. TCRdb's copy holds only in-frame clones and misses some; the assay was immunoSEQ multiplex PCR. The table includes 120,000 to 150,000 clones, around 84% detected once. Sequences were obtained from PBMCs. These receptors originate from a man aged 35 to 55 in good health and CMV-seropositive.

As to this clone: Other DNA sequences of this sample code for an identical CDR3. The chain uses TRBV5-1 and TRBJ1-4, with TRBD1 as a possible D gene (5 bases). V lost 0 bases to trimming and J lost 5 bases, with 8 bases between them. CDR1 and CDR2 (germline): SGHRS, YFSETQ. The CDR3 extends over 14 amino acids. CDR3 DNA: TGCGCCAGCAGCTTGGGGCAGGGAAATGAAAAACTGTTTTTT. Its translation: CASSLGQGNEKLFF. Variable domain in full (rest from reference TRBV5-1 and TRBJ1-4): KAGVTQTPRYLIKTRGQQVTLSCSPISGHRSVSWYQQTPGQGLQFLFEYFSETQRNKGNFPGRFSGRQFSNSRSEMNVSTLELGDSALYLCASSLGQGNEKLFFGSGTQLSVL.

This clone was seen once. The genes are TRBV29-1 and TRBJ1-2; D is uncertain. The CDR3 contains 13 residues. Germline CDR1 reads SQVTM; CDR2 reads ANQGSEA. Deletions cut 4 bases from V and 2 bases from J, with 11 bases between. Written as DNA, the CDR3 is TGCAGCGTTGGGGAGGGTACCAACTATGGCTACACCTTC. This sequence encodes CSVGEGTNYGYTF.

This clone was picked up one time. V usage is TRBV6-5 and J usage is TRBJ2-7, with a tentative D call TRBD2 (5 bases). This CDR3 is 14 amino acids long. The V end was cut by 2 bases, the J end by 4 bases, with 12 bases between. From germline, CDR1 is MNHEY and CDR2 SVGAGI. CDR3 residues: CASSYSRRNYEQYF. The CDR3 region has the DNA TGTGCCAGCAGTTACAGTCGGAGGAATTACGAGCAGTACTTC.

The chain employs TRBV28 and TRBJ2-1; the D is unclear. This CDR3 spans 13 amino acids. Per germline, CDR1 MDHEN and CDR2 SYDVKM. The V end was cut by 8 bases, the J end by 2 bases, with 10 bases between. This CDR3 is CASQRDTYNEQFF. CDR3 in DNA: TGTGCCAGCCAAAGAGACACCTACAATGAGCAGTTCTTC.

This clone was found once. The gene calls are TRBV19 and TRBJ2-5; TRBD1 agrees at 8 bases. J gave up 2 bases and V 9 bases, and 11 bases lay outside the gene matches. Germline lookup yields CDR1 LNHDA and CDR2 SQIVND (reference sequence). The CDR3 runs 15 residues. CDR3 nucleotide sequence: TGTGCCAGCACTGACAGGGGAGATCGACAAGAGACCCAGTACTTC. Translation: CASTDRGDRQETQYF. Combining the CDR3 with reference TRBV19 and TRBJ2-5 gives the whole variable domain DGGITQSPKYLFRKEGQNVTLSCEQNLNHDAMYWYRQDPGQGLRLIYYSQIVNDFQKGDIAEGYSVSREKKESFPLTVTSAQKNPTAFYLCASTDRGDRQETQYFGPGTRLLVL.

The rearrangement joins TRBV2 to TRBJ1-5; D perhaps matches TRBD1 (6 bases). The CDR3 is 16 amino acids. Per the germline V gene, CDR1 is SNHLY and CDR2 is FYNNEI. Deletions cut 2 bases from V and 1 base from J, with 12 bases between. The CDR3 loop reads CASSEQGKASNQPQHF. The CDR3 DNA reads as TGTGCCAGCAGTGAACAGGGGAAGGCAAGCAATCAGCCCCAGCATTTT.

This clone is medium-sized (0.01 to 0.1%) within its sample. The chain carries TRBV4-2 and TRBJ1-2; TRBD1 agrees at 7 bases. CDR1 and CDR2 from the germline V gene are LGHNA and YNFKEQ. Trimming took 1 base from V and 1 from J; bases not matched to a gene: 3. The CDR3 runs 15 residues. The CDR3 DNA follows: TGTGCCAGCAGCCAAGGGGGACAGATTAACTATGGCTACACCTTC. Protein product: CASSQGGQINYGYTF.

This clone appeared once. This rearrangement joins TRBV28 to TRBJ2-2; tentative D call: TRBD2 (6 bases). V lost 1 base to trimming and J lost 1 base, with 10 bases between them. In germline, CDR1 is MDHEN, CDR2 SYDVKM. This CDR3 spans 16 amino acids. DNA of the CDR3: TGTGCCAGCAGTTTATTTGGTAGCGGGAACACCGGGGAGCTGTTTTTT. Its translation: CASSLFGSGNTGELFF. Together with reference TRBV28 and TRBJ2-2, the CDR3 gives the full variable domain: DVKVTQSSRYLVKRTGEKVFLECVQDMDHENMFWYRQDPGLGLRLIYFSYDVKMKEKGDIPEGYSVSREKKERFSLILESASTNQTSMYLCASSLFGSGNTGELFFGEGSRLTVL.

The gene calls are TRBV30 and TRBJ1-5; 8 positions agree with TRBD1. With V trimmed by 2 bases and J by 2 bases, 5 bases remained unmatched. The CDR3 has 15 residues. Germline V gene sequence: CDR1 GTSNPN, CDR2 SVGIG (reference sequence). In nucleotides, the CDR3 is TGTGCCTGGAGTTTCCCGGGACAGGGCAATCAGCCCCAGCATTTT. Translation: CAWSFPGQGNQPQHF.

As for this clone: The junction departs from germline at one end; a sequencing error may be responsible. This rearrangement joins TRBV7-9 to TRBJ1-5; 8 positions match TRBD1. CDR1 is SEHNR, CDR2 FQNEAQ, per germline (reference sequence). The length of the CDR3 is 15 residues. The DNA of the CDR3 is TGTTCCAGCAGCTACTCAGGGGGCGCAAATCAGCCCCAGCATTTT. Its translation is CSSSYSGGANQPQHF.

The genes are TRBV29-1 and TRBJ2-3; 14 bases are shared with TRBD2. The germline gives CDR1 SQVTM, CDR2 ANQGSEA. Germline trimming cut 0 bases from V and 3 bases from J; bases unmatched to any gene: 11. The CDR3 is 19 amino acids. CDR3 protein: CSVEDRQGLAGVETDTQYF. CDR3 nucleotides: TGCAGCGTTGAAGACAGACAGGGACTAGCGGGAGTGGAGACAGATACGCAGTATTTT.

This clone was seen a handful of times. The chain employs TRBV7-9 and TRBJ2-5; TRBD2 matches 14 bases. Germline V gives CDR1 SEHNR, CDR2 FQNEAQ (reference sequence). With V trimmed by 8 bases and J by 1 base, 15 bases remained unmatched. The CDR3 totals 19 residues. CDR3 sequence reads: CASGKWEGTSGSFQETQYF. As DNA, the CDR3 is TGTGCCAGCGGCAAATGGGAGGGGACTAGCGGGAGTTTCCAAGAGACCCAGTACTTC.

CDR3 nucleotides: TGTGCCAGCAGCTCGCCGGGACAGGGGAACATAAGGGAGCTGTTTTTT. Its protein is CASSSPGQGNIRELFF. The rearrangement links TRBV5-4 to TRBJ2-2; 10 bases map to TRBD1. V shed 3 bases, J shed 9 bases, and the junction held 11 bases outside the gene matches. There are 16 residues in the CDR3. The V gene's germline CDR1 is SGHNT and CDR2 YYREEE (reference sequence).

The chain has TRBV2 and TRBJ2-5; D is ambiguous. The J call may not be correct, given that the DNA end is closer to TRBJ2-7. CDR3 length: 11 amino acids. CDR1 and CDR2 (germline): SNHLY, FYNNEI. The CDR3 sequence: CASGPPYEQYF. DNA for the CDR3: TGTGCCAGCGGGCCACCCTACGAGCAGTACTTC.

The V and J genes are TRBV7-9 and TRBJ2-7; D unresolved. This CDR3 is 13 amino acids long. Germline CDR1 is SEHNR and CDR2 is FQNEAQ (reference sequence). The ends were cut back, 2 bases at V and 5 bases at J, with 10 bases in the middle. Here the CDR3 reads CASSLYGTDEQYF. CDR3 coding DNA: TGTGCCAGCAGCTTATATGGCACCGACGAGCAGTACTTC.

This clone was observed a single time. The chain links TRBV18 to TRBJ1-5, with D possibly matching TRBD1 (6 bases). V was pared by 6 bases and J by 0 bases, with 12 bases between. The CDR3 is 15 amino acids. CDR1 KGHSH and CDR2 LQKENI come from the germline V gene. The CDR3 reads CASSATGYSNQPQHF. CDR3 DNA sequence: TGTGCCAGCTCGGCGACAGGATATAGCAATCAGCCCCAGCATTTT.

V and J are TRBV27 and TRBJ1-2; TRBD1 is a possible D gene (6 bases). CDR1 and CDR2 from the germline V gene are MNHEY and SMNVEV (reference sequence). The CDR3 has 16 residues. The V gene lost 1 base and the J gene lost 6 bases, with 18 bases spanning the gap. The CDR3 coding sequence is TGTGCCAGCAGTTTATATTCCAGGGGTTCGAGGGATGGCTACACCTTC. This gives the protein CASSLYSRGSRDGYTF.

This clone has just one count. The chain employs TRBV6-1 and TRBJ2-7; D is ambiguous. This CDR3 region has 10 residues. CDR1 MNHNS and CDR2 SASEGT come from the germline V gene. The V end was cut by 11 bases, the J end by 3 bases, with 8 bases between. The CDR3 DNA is TGTGCCGTCGGGTACTACGAGCAGTACTTC. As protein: CAVGYYEQYF.

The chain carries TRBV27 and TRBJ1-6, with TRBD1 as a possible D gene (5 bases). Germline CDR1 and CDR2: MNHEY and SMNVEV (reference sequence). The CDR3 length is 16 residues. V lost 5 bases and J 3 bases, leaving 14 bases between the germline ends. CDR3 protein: CASSPYRQNYNSPLHF. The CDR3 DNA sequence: TGTGCCAGCAGTCCATACCGACAGAACTATAATTCACCCCTCCACTTT.

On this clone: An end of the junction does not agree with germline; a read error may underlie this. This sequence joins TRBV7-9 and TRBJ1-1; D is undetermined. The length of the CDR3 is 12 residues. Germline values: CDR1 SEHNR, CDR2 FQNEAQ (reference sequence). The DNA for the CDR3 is TGTTCCAGCAGCTTCCCAGGCACTGAAGCTTTCTTT. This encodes CSSSFPGTEAFF.

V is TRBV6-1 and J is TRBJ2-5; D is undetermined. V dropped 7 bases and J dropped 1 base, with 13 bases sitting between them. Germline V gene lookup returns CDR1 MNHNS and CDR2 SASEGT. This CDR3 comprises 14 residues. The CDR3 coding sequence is TGTGCCAGCATACTCGCGGCACCCCAAGAGACCCAGTACTTC. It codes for CASILAAPQETQYF.

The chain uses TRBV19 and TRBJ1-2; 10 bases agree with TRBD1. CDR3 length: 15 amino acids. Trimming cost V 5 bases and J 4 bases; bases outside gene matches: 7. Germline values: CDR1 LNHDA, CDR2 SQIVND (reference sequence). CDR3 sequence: CASSQWTGGFYGYTF. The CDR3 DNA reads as TGTGCCAGTAGTCAATGGACAGGGGGGTTCTATGGCTACACCTTC.

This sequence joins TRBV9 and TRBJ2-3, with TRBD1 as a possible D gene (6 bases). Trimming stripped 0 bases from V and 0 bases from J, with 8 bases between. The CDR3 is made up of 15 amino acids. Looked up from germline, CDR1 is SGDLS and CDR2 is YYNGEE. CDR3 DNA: TGTGCCAGCAGCGTAGGGGACACTAGCACAGATACGCAGTATTTT. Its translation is CASSVGDTSTDTQYF.

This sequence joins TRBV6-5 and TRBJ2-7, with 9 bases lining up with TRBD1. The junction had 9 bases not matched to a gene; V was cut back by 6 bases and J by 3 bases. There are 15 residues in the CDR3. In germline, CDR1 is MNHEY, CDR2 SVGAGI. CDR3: CASRLTGGAIYEQYF. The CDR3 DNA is TGTGCCAGCAGATTAACAGGGGGCGCGATCTACGAGCAGTACTTC.

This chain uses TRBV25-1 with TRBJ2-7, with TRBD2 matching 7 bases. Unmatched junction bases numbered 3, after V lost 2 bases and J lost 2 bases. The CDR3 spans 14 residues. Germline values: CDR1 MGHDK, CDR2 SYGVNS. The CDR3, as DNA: TGTGCCAGCAGTGAAAGCGGGAAGCCCTACGAGCAGTACTTC. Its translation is CASSESGKPYEQYF.

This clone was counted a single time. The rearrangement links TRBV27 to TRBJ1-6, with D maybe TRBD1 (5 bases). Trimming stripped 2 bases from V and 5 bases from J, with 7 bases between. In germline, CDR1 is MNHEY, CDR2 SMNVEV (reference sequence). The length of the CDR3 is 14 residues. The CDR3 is CASSLVGDNSPLHF. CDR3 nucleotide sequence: TGTGCCAGCAGTTTAGTAGGGGATAATTCACCCCTCCACTTT.

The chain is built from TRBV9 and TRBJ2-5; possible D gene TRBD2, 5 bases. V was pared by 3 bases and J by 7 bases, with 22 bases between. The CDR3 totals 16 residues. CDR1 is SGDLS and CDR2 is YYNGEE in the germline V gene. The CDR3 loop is CASSAGFGGRHGTQYF. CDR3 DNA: TGTGCCAGCAGCGCCGGGTTCGGAGGTCGACACGGGACCCAGTACTTC.

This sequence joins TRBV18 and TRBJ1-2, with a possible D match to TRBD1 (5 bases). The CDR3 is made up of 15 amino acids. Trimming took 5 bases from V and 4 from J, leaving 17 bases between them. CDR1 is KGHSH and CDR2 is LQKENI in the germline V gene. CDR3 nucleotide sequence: TGTGCCAGCTCAGAGCAGGGAAACAAATTCTATGGCTACACCTTC. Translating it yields CASSEQGNKFYGYTF.

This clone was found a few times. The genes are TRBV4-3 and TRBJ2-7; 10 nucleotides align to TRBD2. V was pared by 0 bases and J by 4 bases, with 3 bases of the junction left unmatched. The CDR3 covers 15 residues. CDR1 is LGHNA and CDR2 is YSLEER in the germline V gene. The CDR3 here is CASSQESSGSYEQYF. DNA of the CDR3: TGCGCCAGCAGCCAAGAATCTAGCGGGAGTTACGAGCAGTACTTC.

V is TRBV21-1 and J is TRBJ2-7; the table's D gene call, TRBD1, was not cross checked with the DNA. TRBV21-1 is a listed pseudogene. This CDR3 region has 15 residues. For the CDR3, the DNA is TGTGCCAGCAGCCACTCCGGGACAGAACCCTACGAGCAGTACTTC. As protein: CASSHSGTEPYEQYF.